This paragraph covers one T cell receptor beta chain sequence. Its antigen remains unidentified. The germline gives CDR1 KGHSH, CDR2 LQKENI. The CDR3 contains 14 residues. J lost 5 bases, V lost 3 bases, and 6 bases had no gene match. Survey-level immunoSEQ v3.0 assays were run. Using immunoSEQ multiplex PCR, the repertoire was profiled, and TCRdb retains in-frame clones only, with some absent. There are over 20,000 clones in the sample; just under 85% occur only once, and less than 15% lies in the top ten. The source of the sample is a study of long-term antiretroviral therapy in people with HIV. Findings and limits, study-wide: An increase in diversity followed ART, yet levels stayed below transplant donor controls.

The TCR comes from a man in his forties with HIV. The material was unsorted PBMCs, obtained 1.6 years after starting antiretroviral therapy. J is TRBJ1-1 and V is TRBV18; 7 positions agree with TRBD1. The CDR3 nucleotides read TGTGCCAGCTCACCGCGACAGGGTGGGACTGAAGCTTTCTTT. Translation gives CASSPRQGGTEAFF.